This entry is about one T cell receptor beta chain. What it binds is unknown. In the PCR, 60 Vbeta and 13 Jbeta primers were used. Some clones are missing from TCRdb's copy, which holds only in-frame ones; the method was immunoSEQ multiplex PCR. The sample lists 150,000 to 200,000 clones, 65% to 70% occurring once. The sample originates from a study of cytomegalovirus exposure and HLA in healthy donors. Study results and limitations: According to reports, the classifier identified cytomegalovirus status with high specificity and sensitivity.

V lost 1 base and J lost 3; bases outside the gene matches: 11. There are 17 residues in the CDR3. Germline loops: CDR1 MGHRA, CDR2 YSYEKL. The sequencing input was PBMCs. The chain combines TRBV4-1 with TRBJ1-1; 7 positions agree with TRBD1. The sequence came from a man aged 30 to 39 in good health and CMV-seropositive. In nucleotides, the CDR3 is TGCGCCAGCAGCCAAGGGCAGGGGGTTTTAGTGGACACTGAAGCTTTCTTT. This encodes CASSQGQGVLVDTEAFF.